What follows are 27 T cell receptor beta chains derived from one specimen sequenced in a study of identical twins. TCRdb recomputed calls from the 5' RACE reads with MiXCR, one row per CDR3 protein. The sample holds fewer than 250,000 distinct CDR3 sequences, around 15% seen once. The same data also went into a second study, on T cells expressing NK-cell markers.

The sample comprised CD8+ T cells sorted from blood. Every receptor here comes from a woman younger than 35 in good health.

The rearrangement links TRBV7-9 to TRBJ1-1; D unclear. CDR3 size: 13 residues. CDR1 SEHNR and CDR2 FQNEAQ come from the germline V gene (reference sequence). Trimming left V 0 bases short and J 6 bases short, with 8 bases between. This chain's CDR3 is CASSLALQPEAFF. The CDR3 DNA is TGTGCCAGCAGCTTAGCATTGCAGCCTGAAGCTTTCTTT.

This clonotype was observed a few times. CDR3 bases: TGTGCCAGCAGCTTCGCCGGGACTAGTACAGATACGCAGTATTTT. This encodes CASSFAGTSTDTQYF. This sequence joins TRBV11-2 and TRBJ2-3; 8 bases match TRBD2. In germline, CDR1 is SGHAT, CDR2 FQNNGV. This CDR3 is built from 15 residues. V was clipped by 3 bases and J by 3 bases; unmatched bases: 5.

The chain recombines TRBV6-2 or TRBV6-3 with TRBJ2-1; 7 bases are shared with TRBD2. With V trimmed by 7 bases and J by 4 bases, 7 bases remained unmatched. The CDR3 contains 14 residues. Per the germline V gene, CDR1 is MNHEY and CDR2 is SVGEGT. For the CDR3, the DNA is TGTGCCAGCAAGGGAGGGCCAACGTACAATGAGCAGTTCTTC. Encoded protein: CASKGGPTYNEQFF.

This sequence joins TRBV4-3 and TRBJ1-4, with a possible D match to TRBD1 (6 bases). In germline, CDR1 is LGHNA, CDR2 YSLEER. Trimming took off 4 bases at V and 12 bases at J, with 12 bases between the two ends. The CDR3 has 12 residues. In DNA form, the CDR3 reads TGCGCCAGCAGCCCCCCGGGGGGGCAACTGTTTTTT. Its translation: CASSPPGGQLFF.

The rearrangement joins TRBV27 to TRBJ1-2; D call uncertain. This CDR3 region has 13 residues. V lost 0 bases, J lost 8 bases, and 10 bases lay in between. Germline V CDR1 and CDR2: MNHEY, SMNVEV (reference sequence). The CDR3 bases are TGTGCCAGCAGTTTATCGAGCGGGCAAGGCTACACCTTC. Encoded protein: CASSLSSGQGYTF.

The chain employs TRBV12-3 or TRBV12-4 and TRBJ2-7; the D is unclear. Trimming removed 3 bases from V and 4 bases from J, with 13 bases in between. This CDR3 is 14 amino acids long. CDR3 sequence: CASSFSTMKYEQYF. CDR3 bases: TGTGCCAGCAGTTTTAGTACTATGAAGTACGAGCAGTACTTC.

This clonotype was seen only a few times. CDR3 in amino acids: CASSPGTSIYNEQFF. The CDR3 DNA reads as TGTGCCAGCAGCCCCGGGACTAGCATCTACAATGAGCAGTTCTTC. The chain has TRBV7-2 and TRBJ2-1, with 9 bases that match TRBD2. From germline, CDR1 is SGHTA and CDR2 FQGNSA. The V gene end was trimmed by 5 bases and the J gene end by 3 bases; junction bases not matched to a gene: 5. The CDR3 is made up of 15 amino acids.

This clonotype was seen a few times. The chain carries TRBV27 and TRBJ2-3, with D perhaps given as TRBD1 or TRBD2 (5 bases each). Looked up from germline, CDR1 is MNHEY and CDR2 is SMNVEV (reference sequence). The CDR3 contains 14 residues. The V end lost 8 bases, the J end lost 8 bases, and 20 bases lay between the germline ends. CDR3 in DNA: TGTGCCAGCGGCCGGGACCTAGATCGCGGTACGCAGTATTTT. It yields the protein CASGRDLDRGTQYF.

This chain uses TRBV27 with TRBJ2-7; the match to TRBD1 covers 9 bases. Germline CDR1 reads MNHEY; CDR2 reads SMNVEV (reference sequence). This CDR3 is 13 amino acids long. V dropped 7 bases and J dropped 1; count of bases not matched to a gene: 2. CDR3 sequence (DNA): TGTGCCAGCACCGGGACAGGGTCCTACGAGCAGTACTTC. Residues: CASTGTGSYEQYF.

The genes are TRBV5-5 and TRBJ2-7; 7 bases are shared with TRBD2. Germline V CDR1 and CDR2: SGHKS, YYEKEE (reference sequence). This CDR3 contains 15 residues. The junction had 5 bases not matched to a gene; V was cut back by 0 bases and J by 2 bases. The DNA for the CDR3 is TGTGCCAGCAGCTTGGGTTGGGACTACGCCTACGAGCAGTACTTC. It yields the protein CASSLGWDYAYEQYF.

The CDR3 region is CASSYETSGIDEQYF. DNA for the CDR3: TGTGCCAGCAGTTACGAGACTAGCGGGATAGACGAGCAGTACTTC. The gene calls are TRBV6-5 and TRBJ2-7; TRBD2 matches at 11 bases. Germline assignment: CDR1 MNHEY and CDR2 SVGAGI. This CDR3 contains 15 residues. J gave up 5 bases and V 2 bases, and 5 bases lay outside the gene matches.

This clonotype was found a few times. The chain links TRBV20-1 to TRBJ2-3, with 14 nucleotides matching TRBD2. V was clipped by 5 bases and J by 3 bases; unmatched bases: 13. Germline CDR1 and CDR2: DFQATT and SNEGSKA (reference sequence). This CDR3 has 18 residues. Written as DNA, the CDR3 is TGCAGTGCTGGAAGACTAGCGGGGGGGCCGACGCGTACAGATACGCAGTATTTT. Its protein is CSAGRLAGGPTRTDTQYF.

This clonotype has just a few counts. This rearrangement joins TRBV20-1 to TRBJ2-1, with 8 bases fitting TRBD2. The CDR3 is made up of 20 amino acids. J gave up 0 bases and V 6 bases, and 22 bases lay outside the gene matches. CDR1 and CDR2 (germline): DFQATT, SNEGSKA (reference sequence). CDR3 coding DNA: TGCAGTGCCCCGGAACTAGCGGACAATGTATGGAAAAGCTCCTACAATGAGCAGTTCTTC. Protein product: CSAPELADNVWKSSYNEQFF.

V gene TRBV11-2 combines with J gene TRBJ1-1; D might be TRBD1 (5 bases). Germline V lookup: CDR1 SGHAT, CDR2 FQNNGV. This CDR3 spans 11 amino acids. V lost 8 bases and J lost 5, with 9 bases in between. DNA of the CDR3: TGTGCCAGCCAGGGTTCGACTGAAGCTTTCTTT. Its translation: CASQGSTEAFF.

This chain uses TRBV12-2 with TRBJ1-5; the table's D call, TRBD1, was not checked against the DNA. TRBV12-2 is a known pseudogene. The CDR3 has 21 amino acids. The CDR3 spells CASRLDSSGQGSPHSNQPQHF. The CDR3 region has the DNA TGTGCAAGTCGCTTAGATAGTTCGGGTCAGGGGAGCCCCCATAGCAATCAGCCCCAGCATTTT.

The chain has TRBV3-1 and TRBJ2-5; TRBD2 aligns across 8 bases. CDR3 length: 15 residues. J lost 5 bases, V lost 0 bases, and 5 bases had no gene match. CDR1 is LGHDT, CDR2 YNNKEL, per germline (reference sequence). The CDR3 sequence: CASSQDGASGETQYF. CDR3 bases: TGTGCCAGCAGCCAAGATGGCGCTAGCGGGGAGACCCAGTACTTC.

This clonotype was found many times. V is TRBV4-2 and J is TRBJ2-3; 7 nucleotides line up with TRBD2. Germline CDR1 and CDR2: LGHNA and YNFKEQ. The trim removed 0 bases at V and 7 bases at J, leaving 13 bases unmatched. The CDR3 totals 17 residues. The CDR3 DNA is TGTGCCAGCAGCCAAGAAAAACGCCTAGCGGACGGTAATACGCAGTATTTT. Amino acid sequence: CASSQEKRLADGNTQYF.

This clonotype was recorded a few times. The V gene is TRBV7-8, the J gene TRBJ2-5; D is unresolved. The CDR3 length is 14 residues. Trimming stripped 2 bases from V and 0 bases from J, with 7 bases between. Per germline, CDR1 SGHVS and CDR2 FQNEAQ. As DNA, the CDR3 is TGTGCCAGCAGCTTATCGGTATACCAAGAGACCCAGTACTTC. This encodes CASSLSVYQETQYF.

This clonotype was recorded a few times. In nucleotides, the CDR3 is TGTGCCAGCAGTGAAATTGGCGGGGACACTGAAGCTTTCTTT. Its protein is CASSEIGGDTEAFF. The J gene is TRBJ1-1, the V gene TRBV2, with D unresolved. CDR1 is SNHLY and CDR2 is FYNNEI in the germline V gene. Trimming left V 2 bases short and J 3 bases short, with 10 bases between. The CDR3 runs to 14 residues.

V usage is TRBV12-3 or TRBV12-4 and J usage is TRBJ1-5; 8 bases line up with TRBD1. The CDR3 has 15 amino acids. Trimming at V came to 6 bases and at J to 2 bases, leaving 6 bases not matched to a gene. CDR3 coding DNA: TGTGCCAGCAGGGATGGACAGGGCGGCAATCAGCCCCAGCATTTT. It specifies CASRDGQGGNQPQHF.

The chain is built from TRBV9 and TRBJ2-7; the match to TRBD2 covers 8 bases. In germline, CDR1 is SGDLS, CDR2 YYNGEE. J lost 6 bases, V lost 0 bases, and 8 bases had no gene match. This CDR3 region has 15 residues. The CDR3 DNA follows: TGTGCCAGCAGCGTAGGAAGCGGGAGTAGCTCCGAGCAGTACTTC. This encodes CASSVGSGSSSEQYF.

There are a few counts of this clonotype. This chain joins TRBV7-2 and TRBJ2-7; D uncertain. The CDR3 totals 14 residues. The germline V gene encodes CDR1 SGHTA and CDR2 FQGNSA. The ends were cut back, 2 bases at V and 3 bases at J, with 11 bases in the middle. The CDR3 region has the DNA TGTGCCAGCAGCTTATGGATATCGGGCTACGAGCAGTACTTC. Its protein product is CASSLWISGYEQYF.

There are many counts of this clonotype. V usage is TRBV7-9 and J usage is TRBJ2-7; D may be TRBD1 or TRBD2 (5 bases each). Per germline, CDR1 SEHNR and CDR2 FQNEAQ (reference sequence). This CDR3 region has 15 residues. Trimming cost V 2 bases and J 5 bases, with 16 bases left between them. Here the CDR3 reads CASSLYGTRGDEQYF. DNA for the CDR3: TGTGCCAGCAGCTTATACGGGACCCGGGGCGACGAGCAGTACTTC.

This sequence joins TRBV6-2 or TRBV6-3 and TRBJ2-7; D not certain. The V end lost 0 bases, the J end lost 3 bases, and 6 bases lay between the germline ends. Germline CDR1 and CDR2: MNHEY and SVGEGT. This CDR3 has 13 residues. CDR3 sequence: CASSYSNLYEQYF. The CDR3 DNA is TGTGCCAGCAGTTACTCTAATCTCTACGAGCAGTACTTC.

The V gene is TRBV7-9, the J gene TRBJ1-4; D might be TRBD1 (5 bases). The CDR3 covers 14 residues. Germline lookup yields CDR1 SEHNR and CDR2 FQNEAQ (reference sequence). The V and J ends lost 5 bases and 7 bases respectively, with 14 bases between them. CDR3 loop: CASSLGGASEKLFF. CDR3 nucleotide sequence: TGTGCCAGCAGCCTAGGTGGGGCTAGTGAAAAACTGTTTTTT.

This sequence joins TRBV7-8 and TRBJ2-7, with a possible D match to TRBD1 (5 bases). Trimming shortened V by 3 bases and J by 4 bases, and 10 bases separated the two germline ends. The germline V gene encodes CDR1 SGHVS and CDR2 FQNEAQ. The CDR3 runs to 13 residues. CDR3 sequence reads: CASSFATEYEQYF. CDR3 sequence (DNA): TGTGCCAGCAGCTTCGCGACAGAGTACGAGCAGTACTTC.

The gene calls are TRBV20-1 and TRBJ2-1; D gene uncertain. Germline CDR1 reads DFQATT; CDR2 reads SNEGSKA (reference sequence). This CDR3 has 16 amino acids. V lost 5 bases and J 4 bases, leaving 21 bases between the germline ends. Here the CDR3 DNA reads TGCAGTGCTCCACGGGTCACTCGTCGGTCTTACAATGAGCAGTTCTTC. Translated: CSAPRVTRRSYNEQFF.